This TCR beta chain was identified during a study of T-cell memory formation after mild COVID-19. Study-wide context: Largely donor-specific sequence clusters came from two donors.

From 5'RACE with constant-segment primers came TCR alpha and TCR beta cDNA libraries that carried sample barcodes and UMIs. From the 5' RACE reads, TCRdb called clonotypes with MiXCR, one entry per CDR3 protein. The table lists about 340,000 distinct CDR3 sequences, 10% to 15% of them singletons. Notes on the study in general: Mainly CM and EM harbored the contracting CD4+ clones; mainly EMRA harbored the CD8+ ones.

Comment on this clonotype: The antigen is not known.

Germline values: CDR1 MNHEY, CDR2 SVGAGI. This CDR3 has 17 amino acids. Trimming took 0 bases from V and 2 from J, leaving 14 bases between them. Specimen: PBMCs or a T cell subset sorted from them (not recorded which). The TCR comes from a man younger than 35 who had mild COVID-19 (a few samples of this study predate the infection). Cell type and time point are not known. The chain links TRBV6-5 to TRBJ1-5; D is perhaps TRBD1 (6 bases). CDR3 residues: CASSYSASGAGNQPQHF. The CDR3 DNA reads TGTGCCAGCAGTTACTCGGCCTCAGGGGCAGGCAATCAGCCCCAGCATTTT.